Listed below are T cell receptor beta chains from one sample, sequenced in a study of T cells in Graves' hyperthyroidism and ophthalmopathy. TCRdb passed the multiplex PCR reads through MiXCR, listing each CDR3 protein once. The top ten hold about a third of the sample, which has 600,000 to 800,000 distinct CDR3 sequences, over 35% seen once. Sequencing input: blood. These TCRs come from a woman in her thirties or forties with Graves' hyperthyroidism. CDR3s include the opening cysteine and the closing phenylalanine or tryptophan. D genes are given only for firm matches. Clone sizes are given selectively: once, few, many, or a class where the clone is expanded.

size	D	V	length	J	DNA	CDR3
many	-	TRBV20-1	15	TRBJ2-5	TGCAGTGCTGGGGGGACACCCGGAGAGGAGGAGACCCAGTACTTC	CSAGGTPGEEETQYF
-	-	TRBV20-1	13	TRBJ2-2	TGCAGTGCTAGCGGGAGTGATACCGGGGAGCTGTTTTTT	CSASGSDTGELFF
-	-	TRBV6-5	15	TRBJ1-6	TGTGCCAGCAGTCCGGACATTGCGGGGAATTCACCCCTCCACTTT	CASSPDIAGNSPLHF
-	-	TRBV29-1	13	TRBJ2-7	TGCAGCGTGCGGGCTGCGGGGTCCTACGAGCAGTACTTC	CSVRAAGSYEQYF
many	-	TRBV29-1	15	TRBJ2-5	TGCAGCGTTGAAGATCTGAGAAAAAGGGGAGAGACCCAGTACTTC	CSVEDLRKRGETQYF
many	-	TRBV19	15	TRBJ1-2	TGTGCCAGTAGTACGGCAGGGTACGCTAACTATGGCTACACCTTC	CASSTAGYANYGYTF
few	TRBD2	TRBV7-9	15	TRBJ2-1	TGTGCCAGCAGCCCGCGGACTAGCGCCTACAATGAGCAGTTCTTC	CASSPRTSAYNEQFF
many	-	TRBV5-1	15	TRBJ1-2	TGCGCCAGCAGCTTGGGCAACATAGAGTACTATGGCTACACCTTC	CASSLGNIEYYGYTF
many	-	TRBV19	13	TRBJ2-7	TGTGCCAGTAGCGAGGTCGCTGCTAACGAGCAGTACTTC	CASSEVAANEQYF
few	TRBD1	TRBV5-6	16	TRBJ1-2	TGTGCCAGCAGTTCGACGGGAACAGGGGGCCAAGGTGGCTACACCTTC	CASSSTGTGGQGGYTF
-	-	TRBV10-3	13	TRBJ1-6	TGTGCCACTAGCGGGGACGGAAATTCACCCCTCCACTTT	CATSGDGNSPLHF
few	TRBD2	TRBV7-2	17	TRBJ2-5	TGTGCCAGCAGCTGGGGAGGGACTAGCGGGGGAACAGAGACCCAGTACTTC	CASSWGGTSGGTETQYF
few	TRBD1	TRBV7-2	15	TRBJ1-4	TGTGCCAGCAGCTCGATGGGACAGCCTAATGAAAAACTGTTTTTT	CASSSMGQPNEKLFF
few	-	TRBV19	16	TRBJ1-5	TGTGCCAGTAGTATTCTTCCAACGAGGAGCAATCAGCCCCAGCATTTT	CASSILPTRSNQPQHF
-	TRBD1	TRBV6-2/TRBV6-3	17	TRBJ1-2	TGTGCCAGCAGTCTGATCGGGACAGGGGGCGCTGAATATGGCTACACCTTC	CASSLIGTGGAEYGYTF
-	-	TRBV12-3/TRBV12-4	13	TRBJ2-5	TGTGCCAGCAGTTTAGGCACAAGATCGCCCCAGTACTTC	CASSLGTRSPQYF
few	-	TRBV6-5	14	TRBJ1-5	TGTGCCAGCAGTGATGGAACAGGGTTTCAGCCCCAGCATTTT	CASSDGTGFQPQHF
-	-	TRBV19	16	TRBJ1-1	TGTGCCAGTAGTATCCCGAGGGGAAGGGGAAGGACTGAAGCTTTCTTT	CASSIPRGRGRTEAFF
many	TRBD1	TRBV7-9	15	TRBJ1-1	TGTGCCAGCAGCTTCTGGACAGGTATGAACACTGAAGCTTTCTTT	CASSFWTGMNTEAFF
once	-	TRBV12-3/TRBV12-4	13	TRBJ2-1	TGTGCCAGCAGTTTAGTCCCCAGAGGTGAGCAGTTCTTC	CASSLVPRGEQFF
-	-	TRBV7-9	15	TRBJ2-7	TGTGCCAGCAGCTTAGCCGGGCTTTGGCCCCACGAGCAGTACTTC	CASSLAGLWPHEQYF
-	-	TRBV10-3	17	TRBJ1-2	TGTGCCATCAGTGAGTCGATTAGGGGCGCTACTGACTATGGCTACACCTTC	CAISESIRGATDYGYTF
-	-	TRBV7-9	13	TRBJ1-4	TGTGCCAGCAGCTCTATGGGGGTCGAAAAACTGTTTTTT	CASSSMGVEKLFF
few	-	TRBV29-1	14	TRBJ1-1	TGCAGCGTTGTGGGGGGCGTATTGAACACTGAAGCTTTCTTT	CSVVGGVLNTEAFF
few	TRBD1	TRBV28	15	TRBJ1-3	TGTGCCAGCACCCTGACAGGGAACTCTGGAAACACCATATATTTT	CASTLTGNSGNTIYF